The rows below give T cell receptor beta chains drawn from one sample of a study of CD8+ T cells in alopecia areata. Clones were sequenced by immunoSEQ multiplex PCR, and TCRdb holds only the in-frame ones, with some missing. The sample carries 120,000 to 150,000 clones, 65% to 90% recorded once. Here the sequenced sample was CD8+ T cells sorted from blood, taken at week 4, from a patient treated with tofacitinib. These receptors all come from a human donor with alopecia areata. The CDR3 runs from the conserved cysteine through the conserved F or W. D genes are given only for firm matches. Only part of the rows carry a size: once, few, many, or a class if the clone is expanded.

CASSQETPLGTSGEETQYF | TGCGCCAGCAGCCAAGAAACCCCCCTGGGGACTAGCGGGGAAGAGACCCAGTACTTC | - | TRBJ2-5 | TRBD2 | 19 | TRBV4-3
CASTHYGGRGDTQYF | TGTGCCAGCACCCACTACGGGGGTCGGGGAGATACGCAGTATTTT | - | TRBJ2-3 | - | 15 | TRBV9
CASSVEDGHAETQYF | TGTGCCAGCAGCGTAGAAGACGGACATGCGGAGACCCAGTACTTC | - | TRBJ2-5 | - | 15 | TRBV9
CASSQSQRTGGEETQYF | TGCGCCAGCAGTCAATCTCAGAGGACAGGGGGAGAAGAGACCCAGTACTTC | - | TRBJ2-5 | TRBD1 | 17 | TRBV23-1
CASSELNRGYEQYF | TGTGCCAGCAGCGAGCTGAACAGGGGTTACGAGCAGTACTTC | - | TRBJ2-7 | TRBD1 | 14 | TRBV7-6
CASTPRGTGELFF | TGTGCCAGTACCCCCCGGGGCACCGGGGAGCTGTTTTTT | - | TRBJ2-2 | - | 13 | TRBV19
CASSPPDSFSYEQYF | TGTGCCAGCAGCCCCCCGGACAGTTTCTCCTACGAGCAGTACTTC | - | TRBJ2-7 | - | 15 | TRBV7-6
CAWTDRGATWEQYF | TGTGCCTGGACGGACAGGGGGGCAACGTGGGAGCAGTACTTC | - | TRBJ2-5 | TRBD1 | 14 | TRBV30
CSVTGGVSYEQYF | TGCAGCGTAACAGGGGGGGTATCCTACGAGCAGTACTTC | - | TRBJ2-7 | - | 13 | TRBV29-1
CSVPSEGNYGYTF | TGCAGCGTTCCTTCGGAAGGGAACTATGGCTACACCTTC | once | TRBJ1-2 | - | 13 | TRBV29-1
CATGTSSYNEQFF | TGTGCCACTGGGACTAGCTCCTACAATGAGCAGTTCTTC | - | TRBJ2-1 | TRBD2 | 13 | TRBV6-5
CASSPPSSGYNEQFF | TGTGCCAGCAGCCCCCCTTCGAGCGGCTACAATGAGCAGTTCTTC | - | TRBJ2-1 | - | 15 | TRBV14
CASSSRGYEQYF | TGTGCCAGCAGCTCTCGGGGCTACGAGCAGTACTTC | once | TRBJ2-7 | - | 12 | TRBV9
CASSSPTSGGAETQYF | TGTGCCAGCAGCTCTCCGACTAGCGGGGGGGCTGAGACCCAGTACTTC | - | TRBJ2-5 | TRBD2 | 16 | TRBV2
CASAQGANQPQHF | TGTGCCAGTGCCCAGGGGGCCAATCAGCCCCAGCATTTT | - | TRBJ1-5 | TRBD1 | 13 | TRBV6-5
CASSVAGDSYNEQFF | TGCGCCAGCAGTGTAGCGGGGGATTCCTACAATGAGCAGTTCTTC | - | TRBJ2-1 | TRBD2 | 15 | TRBV5-1
CASSQEKGFLDEQYF | TGCGCCAGCAGCCAGGAAAAAGGGTTTCTGGACGAGCAGTACTTC | once | TRBJ2-7 | - | 15 | TRBV4-3
CASSPWTSGSEETQYF | TGTGCCAGCAGCCCGTGGACTAGCGGGTCGGAAGAGACCCAGTACTTC | - | TRBJ2-5 | TRBD2 | 16 | TRBV13
CSIEDLYGYTF | TGCAGCATCGAGGATCTCTATGGCTACACCTTC | - | TRBJ1-2 | - | 11 | TRBV29-1
CASSYGQGRYEQYF | TGTGCCAGCAGCTATGGACAGGGGCGCTACGAGCAGTACTTC | once | TRBJ2-7 | TRBD1 | 14 | TRBV5-6
CASSYRGNTEAFF | TGTGCCAGCAGTTACAGGGGGAACACTGAAGCTTTCTTT | - | TRBJ1-1 | TRBD1 | 13 | TRBV27
CASSPRRALYEQYF | TGTGCCAGCAGCCCAAGACGAGCCCTCTACGAGCAGTACTTC | once | TRBJ2-7 | - | 14 | TRBV7-8
CASSFQPWDRGHTGELFF | TGTGCCAGCAGTTTTCAACCTTGGGACAGAGGACACACCGGGGAGCTGTTTTTT | - | TRBJ2-2 | TRBD1 | 18 | TRBV27
CASGNSYNEQFF | TGCGCCAGCGGAAACAGCTACAATGAGCAGTTCTTC | - | TRBJ2-1 | - | 12 | TRBV5-1